This T cell receptor (beta chain) was retrieved from a study of control samples from healthy donors and cancer patients. V was shortened by 1 base and J by 6 bases, with 15 bases between the two germline ends. Germline lookup yields CDR1 PRHDT and CDR2 FYEKMQ (reference sequence). The CDR3 contains 15 residues. The assay was immunoSEQ multiplex PCR, and TCRdb's table has in-frame clones only and misses some. Among about 150,000 clones listed, 75% to 90% were seen once. This clonotype originated in a man aged 25-40 years in good health. The specimen sequenced was blood. The rearrangement uses TRBV13 and TRBJ2-5; perhaps TRBD1 as D (5 bases). The CDR3 loop is CASSLAGSRAKTQYF. DNA of the CDR3: TGTGCCAGCAGCTTAGCAGGTTCCAGGGCGAAGACCCAGTACTTC.